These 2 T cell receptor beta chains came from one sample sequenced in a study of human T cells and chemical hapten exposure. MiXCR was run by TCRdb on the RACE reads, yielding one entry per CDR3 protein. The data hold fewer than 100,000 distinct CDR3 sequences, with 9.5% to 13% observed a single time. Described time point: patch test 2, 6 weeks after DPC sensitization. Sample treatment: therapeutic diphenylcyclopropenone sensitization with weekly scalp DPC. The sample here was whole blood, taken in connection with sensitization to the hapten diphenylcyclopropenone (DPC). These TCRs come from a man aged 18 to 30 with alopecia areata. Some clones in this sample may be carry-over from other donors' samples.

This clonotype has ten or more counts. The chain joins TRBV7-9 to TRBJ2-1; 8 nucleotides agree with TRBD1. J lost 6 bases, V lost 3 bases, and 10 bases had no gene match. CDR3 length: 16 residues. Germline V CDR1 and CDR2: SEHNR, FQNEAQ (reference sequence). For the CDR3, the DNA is TGTGCCAGCAGCTTCAGGGGGCTATCTACGGGCAATGAGCAGTTCTTC. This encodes CASSFRGLSTGNEQFF.

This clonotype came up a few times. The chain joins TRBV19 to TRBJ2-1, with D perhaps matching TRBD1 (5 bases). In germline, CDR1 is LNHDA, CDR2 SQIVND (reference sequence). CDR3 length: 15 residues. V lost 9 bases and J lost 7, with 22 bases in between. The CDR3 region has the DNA TGTGCCAGCAGGCTCCAGGGTTATGGTACGAATGAGCAGTTCTTC. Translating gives CASRLQGYGTNEQFF.